This TCR beta chain was recorded in a study of OX40 agonist ivuxolimab in advanced cancers. Study-level background: Each patient was given ivuxolimab into a vein every 2 weeks, at 0.01 to 10 mg/kg. Age averaged around 59 years (range roughly 23 to 90), and around 78% were male.

V dropped 0 bases and J dropped 4 bases, with 12 bases sitting between them. Germline CDR1 and CDR2: SGHVS and FNYEAQ. The CDR3 is 15 amino acids. With baseline, cycle 4 day 1, and cycle 7 day 1 as timepoints, blood was sampled. Sequencing was performed with immunoSEQ multiplex PCR; in TCRdb, only in-frame clones are kept and a portion is missing. The sample includes under 60,000 clones, around four fifths of them seen just once. The chain links TRBV7-6 to TRBJ2-5, with a possible D match to TRBD2 (6 bases). The sequencing used CD4+ or CD8+ T cells sorted from blood, collected in a trial of the OX40 agonist ivuxolimab. The clonotype was recovered from an adult with an advanced solid tumor such as melanoma, head and neck, liver or kidney cancer. The CDR3: CASSLAPDGGETQYF. For the CDR3, the DNA is TGTGCCAGCAGCTTAGCCCCGGACGGGGGAGAGACCCAGTACTTC.